The 29 T cell receptor beta chains in this list originate from one sample, sequenced in a study of blood T cell repertoires in COVID-19. Generated by immunoSEQ multiplex PCR, the TCRdb table keeps only in-frame clones and is missing some. The data contain some 200,000 clones, around 84% of them singletons. The sequenced sample was peripheral blood. The receptors shown here come from a woman in her 70s with COVID-19, enrolled during active disease.

The gene calls are TRBV6-5 and TRBJ2-7; D uncertain. The V gene's germline CDR1 is MNHEY and CDR2 SVGAGI. The CDR3 contains 13 residues. Trimming took 4 bases from V and 5 from J, leaving 12 bases between them. CDR3 loop: CASSLTDPHEQYV. DNA of the CDR3: TGTGCCAGCAGTTTGACTGACCCCCACGAGCAGTACGTC.

The chain carries TRBV15 and TRBJ1-1; D is possibly TRBD1 (6 bases). V dropped 3 bases and J dropped 1 base, with 9 bases sitting between them. The CDR3 spans 14 residues. Germline lookup yields CDR1 LNHNV and CDR2 YYDKDF (reference sequence). The CDR3 region has the DNA TGTGCCACCAGCAGGGACAGCCCGAACACTGAAGCTTTCTTT. Translated, it gives CATSRDSPNTEAFF.

Concerning this clone: Other DNA sequences in the sample encode the same CDR3. In DNA form, the CDR3 reads TGTGCCAGTAGTAGGGGACAGGGCCGGACCGGGGAGCTGTTTTTT. This codes for CASSRGQGRTGELFF. The V and J genes are TRBV6-4 and TRBJ2-2; 9 positions agree with TRBD1. Germline V gene sequence: CDR1 MRHNA, CDR2 SNTAGT. J gave up 5 bases and V 9 bases, and 10 bases lay outside the gene matches. CDR3 length: 15 amino acids.

The chain uses TRBV5-6 and TRBJ2-5; TRBD2 matches 13 bases. Trimming removed 0 bases from V and 3 bases from J; junction bases left unmatched: 2. The CDR3 spans 16 residues. Germline assignment: CDR1 SGHDT and CDR2 YYEEEE. As DNA, the CDR3 is TGTGCCAGCAGCTTGGCTGGGACTAGCGGGAAAGAGACCCAGTACTTC. Translated: CASSLAGTSGKETQYF.

The rearrangement links TRBV7-8 to TRBJ2-3; possible D gene TRBD2, 5 bases. V lost 1 base to trimming and J lost 2 bases, with 10 bases between them. CDR3 length equals 15 residues. Per germline, CDR1 SGHVS and CDR2 FQNEAQ. CDR3 loop: CASSLDRGYTDTQYF. The CDR3, as DNA: TGTGCCAGCAGCTTAGACCGGGGTTACACAGATACGCAGTATTTT.

This sequence joins TRBV5-1 and TRBJ2-2, with TRBD1 identical over 10 bases. Germline CDR1 and CDR2: SGHRS and YFSETQ. CDR3 length: 16 residues. V trimming: 2 bases; J trimming: 4 bases; junction bases outside the gene matches: 5. Here the CDR3 DNA reads TGCGCCAGCAGCTTTCGACAGGGGGCAGGCACCGGGGAGCTGTTTTTT. As protein: CASSFRQGAGTGELFF.

The chain links TRBV28 to TRBJ2-3; D is perhaps TRBD2 (6 bases). The CDR3 is 15 amino acids. Trimming removed 10 bases at V and 5 bases at J, with 22 bases between. The germline V gene has CDR1 MDHEN and CDR2 SYDVKM. CDR3 protein: CATKGGGAEGDTQYF. Written as DNA, the CDR3 is TGTGCCACGAAAGGAGGAGGGGCCGAGGGAGATACGCAGTATTTT.

The J gene is TRBJ2-7, the V gene TRBV27; 7 bases map to TRBD1. This CDR3 region has 14 residues. V lost 6 bases, J lost 0 bases, and 5 bases stayed unmatched. In germline, CDR1 is MNHEY, CDR2 SMNVEV (reference sequence). The CDR3 is CASSPRDSSYEQYF. The DNA of the CDR3 is TGTGCCAGCAGCCCCCGGGACAGCTCCTACGAGCAGTACTTC.

This clone was recorded once. The chain combines TRBV13 with TRBJ1-2, with TRBD1 matching 10 bases. Germline V CDR1 and CDR2: PRHDT, FYEKMQ (reference sequence). CDR3 size: 15 residues. V lost 2 bases to trimming and J lost 3 bases; unmatched junction nucleotides: 3. The CDR3 sequence is CASSLRGQGDYGYTF. The CDR3 coding sequence is TGTGCCAGCAGCTTAAGAGGACAGGGGGACTATGGCTACACCTTC.

This clone was recorded a few times. This rearrangement joins TRBV29-1 to TRBJ1-2; 11 bases align to TRBD1. The germline gives CDR1 SQVTM, CDR2 ANQGSEA. The CDR3 spans 16 residues. V shed 2 bases, J shed 7 bases, and the junction held 12 bases outside the gene matches. The CDR3 loop is CSVELGQGDPKSGYTF. CDR3 nucleotides: TGCAGCGTTGAATTGGGACAGGGGGACCCGAAGTCTGGCTACACCTTC.

This clone was counted a few times. The V gene is TRBV9, the J gene TRBJ1-2; 10 bases align to TRBD1. J lost 7 bases, V lost 0 bases, and 6 bases had no gene match. Germline CDR1 SGDLS, CDR2 YYNGEE. There are 15 residues in the CDR3. CDR3 coding DNA: TGTGCCAGCAGCGTAGCTAGGACAGGGGGTGGTGGCTACACCTTC. This translates into CASSVARTGGGGYTF.

The rearrangement uses TRBV7-9 and TRBJ2-1, with TRBD2 matching 9 bases. Germline V gives CDR1 SEHNR, CDR2 FQNEAQ (reference sequence). The CDR3 is made up of 15 amino acids. V lost 4 bases to trimming and J lost 3 bases; unmatched junction nucleotides: 4. The CDR3 here is CASSSSSGNYNEQFF. Written as DNA, the CDR3 is TGTGCCAGCAGCTCCTCTAGCGGGAACTACAATGAGCAGTTCTTC.

This clone came up once. CDR3 sequence reads: CASNPAGSSYEQYF. CDR3 bases: TGTGCCAGCAACCCCGCAGGCAGCTCCTACGAGCAGTACTTC. The chain couples TRBV28 to TRBJ2-7; no definite D call. Germline V gives CDR1 MDHEN, CDR2 SYDVKM. This CDR3 is 14 amino acids long. The V end lost 7 bases, the J end lost 0 bases, and 13 bases lay between the germline ends.

The chain combines TRBV19 with TRBJ2-1; 8 nucleotides match TRBD1. The V gene's germline CDR1 is LNHDA and CDR2 SQIVND (reference sequence). V was pared by 6 bases and J by 0 bases, with 7 bases of the junction left unmatched. CDR3 size: 16 residues. CDR3 in amino acids: CASRAGGRNSYNEQFF. The DNA of the CDR3 is TGTGCCAGTAGGGCAGGGGGCCGGAACTCCTACAATGAGCAGTTCTTC.

The chain employs TRBV19 and TRBJ1-2; TRBD1 matches 10 bases. The V and J ends lost 7 bases and 7 bases, in that order; junction bases with no gene match: 12. CDR1 is LNHDA, CDR2 SQIVND, per germline (reference sequence). This CDR3 region has 15 residues. The CDR3 nucleotides are TGTGCCAGTAAGGGAGGGACAGGGGCTTCCTCTGGCTACACCTTC. As protein: CASKGGTGASSGYTF.

V usage is TRBV5-1 and J usage is TRBJ2-2; 7 bases align to TRBD2. The CDR3 covers 15 residues. Per germline, CDR1 SGHRS and CDR2 YFSETQ. Trimming took 2 bases from V and 1 from J; bases not matched to a gene: 2. CDR3 in amino acids: CASSFGGGNTGELFF. CDR3 nucleotides: TGCGCCAGCAGCTTCGGCGGGGGGAACACCGGGGAGCTGTTTTTT.

This chain joins TRBV2 and TRBJ2-2, with TRBD2 matching over 8 bases. CDR3 length equals 15 residues. Germline loops: CDR1 SNHLY, CDR2 FYNNEI. Trimming at V came to 8 bases and at J to 5 bases, leaving 10 bases not matched to a gene. CDR3 sequence (DNA): TGTGCCAGCGTGATGGAGCTAGCGGGTACCGGGGAGCTGTTTTTT. Its protein is CASVMELAGTGELFF.

V and J are TRBV11-2 and TRBJ2-1, with 8 nucleotides matching TRBD1. The CDR3 has 15 residues. Germline trimming cut 5 bases from V and 2 bases from J; bases unmatched to any gene: 5. Germline CDR1 reads SGHAT; CDR2 reads FQNNGV. CDR3 residues: CASSRRTGTYNEQFF. DNA for the CDR3: TGTGCCAGCAGCCGTAGGACAGGGACCTACAATGAGCAGTTCTTC.

This clone was observed a few times. V is TRBV13 and J is TRBJ1-6, with D possibly matching TRBD1 (6 bases). This CDR3 spans 15 amino acids. Per germline, CDR1 PRHDT and CDR2 FYEKMQ (reference sequence). Trimming removed 0 bases at V and 7 bases at J, with 10 bases between. CDR3 sequence reads: CASSLGGGANSPLHF. CDR3 sequence (DNA): TGTGCCAGCAGCTTAGGCGGGGGGGCGAATTCACCCCTCCACTTT.

The J gene is TRBJ1-2, the V gene TRBV7-8; D not certain. V gave up 6 bases and J gave up 4 bases, with 15 bases separating them. The CDR3 is made up of 14 amino acids. Germline loops: CDR1 SGHVS, CDR2 FQNEAQ. The CDR3 nucleotides are TGTGCCAGCAGTCCGCCGAGCACCCGCTATGGCTACACCTTC. Translated: CASSPPSTRYGYTF.

The rearrangement joins TRBV6-2 or TRBV6-3 to TRBJ2-1; 9 bases agree with TRBD2. The CDR3 is 18 amino acids. CDR1 and CDR2 from the germline V gene are MNHEY and SVGEGT. V gave up 5 bases and J gave up 4 bases; unmatched junction bases: 15. CDR3 DNA sequence: TGTGCCAGCAGTCCAAGACAGGCCGGGACTAGCAGTTACAATGAGCAGTTCTTC. Its translation: CASSPRQAGTSSYNEQFF.

This clone was seen just once. The chain carries TRBV28 and TRBJ1-3; tentative D call: TRBD1 (6 bases). Germline lookup yields CDR1 MDHEN and CDR2 SYDVKM. Deletions cut 5 bases from V and 0 bases from J, with 11 bases between. There are 15 residues in the CDR3. The CDR3 sequence: CASSNRALSGNTIYF. CDR3 sequence (DNA): TGTGCCAGCAGTAACAGGGCCCTCTCTGGAAACACCATATATTTT. Based on the CDR3 plus reference TRBV28 and TRBJ1-3, the full variable domain is DVKVTQSSRYLVKRTGEKVFLECVQDMDHENMFWYRQDPGLGLRLIYFSYDVKMKEKGDIPEGYSVSREKKERFSLILESASTNQTSMYLCASSNRALSGNTIYFGEGSWLTVV.

This rearrangement joins TRBV7-3 to TRBJ1-2, with D unclear. The V and J ends lost 2 bases and 9 bases respectively, with 19 bases between them. CDR3 length: 15 residues. Per the germline V gene, CDR1 is SGHTA and CDR2 is FQGTGA. The CDR3 DNA reads TGTGCCAGCAGCTTAGTTTCTCTCGGAGATAGAAGCTACACCTTC. Translated: CASSLVSLGDRSYTF.

This clone appeared once. This sequence joins TRBV27 and TRBJ2-7; no clear D gene. Trimming removed 3 bases at V and 6 bases at J, with 15 bases between. This CDR3 region has 14 residues. Germline loops: CDR1 MNHEY, CDR2 SMNVEV (reference sequence). The CDR3 loop is CASSFLPSVAEQYF. CDR3 DNA sequence: TGTGCCAGCAGTTTCCTACCGTCTGTCGCCGAGCAGTACTTC.

This clone was found a few times. The gene calls are TRBV14 and TRBJ1-1, with unresolved D. With 8 bases removed from V and 3 bases from J, the gap between germline ends came to 10 bases. The CDR3 length is 12 residues. Germline loops: CDR1 SGHDN, CDR2 FVKESK. The CDR3 DNA is TGTGCCAGCGGTAGAACTTACACTGAAGCTTTCTTT. It encodes CASGRTYTEAFF.

This clone was detected only a few times. The chain combines TRBV6-5 with TRBJ2-1; D is perhaps TRBD1 (5 bases). The CDR3 extends over 14 amino acids. The germline gives CDR1 MNHEY, CDR2 SVGAGI. V was trimmed by 4 bases and J by 10 bases, leaving 17 bases between them. In nucleotides, the CDR3 is TGTGCCAGCAGTTTGGACCTCAGGGTGAGCGAGCAGTTCTTC. Encoded protein: CASSLDLRVSEQFF.

The gene calls are TRBV6-6 and TRBJ2-3; 8 bases fit TRBD2. The CDR3 extends over 14 amino acids. CDR1 MNHNY and CDR2 SVGAGI come from the germline V gene (reference sequence). The V gene end was trimmed by 6 bases and the J gene end by 6 bases; junction bases not matched to a gene: 8. The CDR3 reads CASSDGRVGDTQYF. The CDR3 DNA follows: TGTGCCAGCAGCGACGGGAGGGTGGGCGATACGCAGTATTTT.

The table lists this clone with a few counts. The chain combines TRBV2 with TRBJ2-2, with 10 nucleotides matching TRBD2. Germline-derived CDR1 and CDR2 are SNHLY and FYNNEI. V dropped 2 bases and J dropped 7; count of bases not matched to a gene: 4. The CDR3 is made up of 15 amino acids. The CDR3, as DNA: TGTGCCAGCAGTGAAAGCGGGAGGGCCGGCGGGGAGCTGTTTTTT. This codes for CASSESGRAGGELFF.

V and J are TRBV4-1 and TRBJ1-1; no definite D call. With 2 bases removed from V and 0 bases from J, the gap between germline ends came to 4 bases. In germline, CDR1 is MGHRA, CDR2 YSYEKL. The CDR3 is 13 amino acids. CDR3 nucleotide sequence: TGCGCCAGCAGCCAATCGGTGAACACTGAAGCTTTCTTT. This encodes CASSQSVNTEAFF.